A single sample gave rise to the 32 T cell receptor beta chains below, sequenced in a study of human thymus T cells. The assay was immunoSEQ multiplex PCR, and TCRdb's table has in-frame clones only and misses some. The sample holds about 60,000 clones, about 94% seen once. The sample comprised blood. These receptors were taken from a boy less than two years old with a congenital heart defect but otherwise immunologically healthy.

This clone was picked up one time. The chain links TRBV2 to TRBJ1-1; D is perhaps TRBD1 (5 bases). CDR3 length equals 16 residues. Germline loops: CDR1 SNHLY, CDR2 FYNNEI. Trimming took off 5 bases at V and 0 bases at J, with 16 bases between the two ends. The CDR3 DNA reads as TGTGCCAGCAGTCCAGGGTGGATAGGTATGAACACTGAAGCTTTCTTT. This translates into CASSPGWIGMNTEAFF.

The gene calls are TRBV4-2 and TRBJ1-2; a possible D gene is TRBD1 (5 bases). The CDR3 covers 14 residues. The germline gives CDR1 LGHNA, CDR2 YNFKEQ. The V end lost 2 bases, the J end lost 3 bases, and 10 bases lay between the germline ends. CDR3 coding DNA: TGTGCCAGCAGCCAAAGCGACAGTCACTATGGCTACACCTTC. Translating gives CASSQSDSHYGYTF.

The CDR3 region is CASSLPGDRGEKLFF. The CDR3 region has the DNA TGTGCCAGCAGCCTACCCGGGGACAGGGGCGAAAAACTGTTTTTT. The chain employs TRBV5-4 and TRBJ1-4; the match to TRBD1 covers 10 bases. There are 15 residues in the CDR3. The junction had 8 bases not matched to a gene; V was cut back by 4 bases and J by 8 bases. Germline CDR1 is SGHNT and CDR2 is YYREEE (reference sequence).

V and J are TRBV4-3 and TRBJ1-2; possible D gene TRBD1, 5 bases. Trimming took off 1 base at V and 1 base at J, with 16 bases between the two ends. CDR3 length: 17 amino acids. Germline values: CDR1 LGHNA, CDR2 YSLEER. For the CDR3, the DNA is TGCGCCAGCAGCCAAGCCTTAGACAGTCGATTTAACTATGGCTACACCTTC. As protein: CASSQALDSRFNYGYTF.

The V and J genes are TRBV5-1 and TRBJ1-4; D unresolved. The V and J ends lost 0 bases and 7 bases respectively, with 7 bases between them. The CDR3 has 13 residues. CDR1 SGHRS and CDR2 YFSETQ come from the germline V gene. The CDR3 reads CASSLGYGEKLFF. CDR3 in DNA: TGCGCCAGCAGCTTGGGGTATGGTGAAAAACTGTTTTTT.

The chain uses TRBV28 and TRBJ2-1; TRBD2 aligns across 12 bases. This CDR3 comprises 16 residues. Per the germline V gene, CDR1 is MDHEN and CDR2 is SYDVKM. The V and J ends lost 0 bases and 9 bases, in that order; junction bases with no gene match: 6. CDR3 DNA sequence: TGTGCCAGCAGTTTATGGACTAGCGGGAGACAGGTTGAGCAGTTCTTC. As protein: CASSLWTSGRQVEQFF.

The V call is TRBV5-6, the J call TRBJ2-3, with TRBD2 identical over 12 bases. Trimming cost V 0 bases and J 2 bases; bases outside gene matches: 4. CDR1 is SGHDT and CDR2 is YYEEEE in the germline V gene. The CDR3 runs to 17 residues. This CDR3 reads CASSLDGLAGFTDTQYF. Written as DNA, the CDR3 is TGTGCCAGCAGCTTGGATGGACTAGCGGGATTCACAGATACGCAGTATTTT. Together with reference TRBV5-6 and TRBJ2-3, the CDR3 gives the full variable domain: DAGVTQSPTHLIKTRGQQVTLRCSPKSGHDTVSWYQQALGQGPQFIFQYYEEEERQRGNFPDRFSGHQFPNYSSELNVNALLLGDSALYLCASSLDGLAGFTDTQYFGPGTRLTVL.

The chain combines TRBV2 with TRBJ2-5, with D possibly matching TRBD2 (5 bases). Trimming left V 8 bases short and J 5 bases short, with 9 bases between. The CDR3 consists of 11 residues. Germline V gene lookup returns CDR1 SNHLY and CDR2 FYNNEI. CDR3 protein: CASGLGETQYF. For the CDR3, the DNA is TGTGCCAGCGGACTCGGGGAGACCCAGTACTTC.

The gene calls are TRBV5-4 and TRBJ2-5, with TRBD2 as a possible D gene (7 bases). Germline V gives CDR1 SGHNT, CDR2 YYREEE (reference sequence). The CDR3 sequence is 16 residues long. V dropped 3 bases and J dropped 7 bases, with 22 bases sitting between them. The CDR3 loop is CASSSLRGGTPRTQYF. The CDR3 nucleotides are TGTGCCAGCAGCTCCTTGAGGGGGGGAACCCCAAGGACCCAGTACTTC.

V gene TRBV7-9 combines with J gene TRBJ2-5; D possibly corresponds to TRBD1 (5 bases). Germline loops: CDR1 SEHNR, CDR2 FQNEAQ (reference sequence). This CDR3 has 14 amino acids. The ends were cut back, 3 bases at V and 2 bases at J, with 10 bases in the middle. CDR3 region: CASSLTVAQETQYF. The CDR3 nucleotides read TGTGCCAGCAGCTTGACAGTGGCGCAAGAGACCCAGTACTTC.

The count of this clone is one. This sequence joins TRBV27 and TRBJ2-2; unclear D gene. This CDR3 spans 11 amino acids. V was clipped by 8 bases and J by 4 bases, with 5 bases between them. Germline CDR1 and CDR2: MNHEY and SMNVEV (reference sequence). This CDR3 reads CASCSTGELFF. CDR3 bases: TGTGCCAGCTGTAGCACCGGGGAGCTGTTTTTT.

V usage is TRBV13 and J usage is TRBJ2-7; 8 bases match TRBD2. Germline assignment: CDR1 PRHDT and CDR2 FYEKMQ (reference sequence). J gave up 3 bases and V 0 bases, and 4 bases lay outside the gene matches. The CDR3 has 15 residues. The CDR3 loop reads CASSLGLSGGYEQYF. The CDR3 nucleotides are TGTGCCAGCAGCTTAGGTTTGAGCGGGGGCTACGAGCAGTACTTC.

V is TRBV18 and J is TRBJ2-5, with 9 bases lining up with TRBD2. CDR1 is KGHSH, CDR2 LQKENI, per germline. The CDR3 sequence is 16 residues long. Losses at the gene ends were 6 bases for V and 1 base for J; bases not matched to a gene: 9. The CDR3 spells CASSPLAGALQETQYF. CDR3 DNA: TGTGCCAGCTCGCCCTTAGCGGGGGCGCTCCAAGAGACCCAGTACTTC.

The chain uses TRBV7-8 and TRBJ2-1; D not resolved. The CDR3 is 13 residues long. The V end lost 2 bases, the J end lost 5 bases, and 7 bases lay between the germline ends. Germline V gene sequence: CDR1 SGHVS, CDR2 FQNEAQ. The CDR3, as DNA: TGTGCCAGCAGCTTAAGAGTCGACAATGAGCAGTTCTTC. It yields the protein CASSLRVDNEQFF. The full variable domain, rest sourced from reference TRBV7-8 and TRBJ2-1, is GAGVSQSPRYKVAKRGQDVALRCDPISGHVSLFWYQQALGQGPEFLTYFQNEAQLDKSGLPSDRFFAERPEGSVSTLKIQRTQQEDSAVYLCASSLRVDNEQFFGPGTRLTVL.

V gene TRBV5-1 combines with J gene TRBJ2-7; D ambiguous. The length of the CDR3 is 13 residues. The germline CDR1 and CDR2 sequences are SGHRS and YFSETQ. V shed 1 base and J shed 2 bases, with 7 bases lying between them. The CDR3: CASSLTATYEQYF. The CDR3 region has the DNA TGCGCCAGCAGCTTGACCGCGACCTACGAGCAGTACTTC.

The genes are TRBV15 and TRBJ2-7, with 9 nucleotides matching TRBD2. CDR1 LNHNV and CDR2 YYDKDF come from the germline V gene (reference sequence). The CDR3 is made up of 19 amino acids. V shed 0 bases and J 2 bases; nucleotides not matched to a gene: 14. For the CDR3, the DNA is TGTGCCACCAGCAGAGATCTGAGTAGCGGGAGAACGAGGGCCTACGAGCAGTACTTC. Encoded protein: CATSRDLSSGRTRAYEQYF. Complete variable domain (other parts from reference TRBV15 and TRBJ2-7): DAMVIQNPRYQVTQFGKPVTLSCSQTLNHNVMYWYQQKSSQAPKLLFHYYDKDFNNEADTPDNFQSRRPNTSFCFLDIRSPGLGDTAMYLCATSRDLSSGRTRAYEQYFGPGTRLTVT.

The CDR3 sequence is CASSSTGAINEKLFF. The CDR3, as DNA: TGTGCCAGCAGTAGCACAGGGGCCATCAATGAAAAACTGTTTTTT. The rearrangement links TRBV27 to TRBJ1-4; the match to TRBD1 covers 7 bases. The length of the CDR3 is 15 residues. From germline, CDR1 is MNHEY and CDR2 SMNVEV (reference sequence). With V trimmed by 5 bases and J by 5 bases, 8 bases remained unmatched.

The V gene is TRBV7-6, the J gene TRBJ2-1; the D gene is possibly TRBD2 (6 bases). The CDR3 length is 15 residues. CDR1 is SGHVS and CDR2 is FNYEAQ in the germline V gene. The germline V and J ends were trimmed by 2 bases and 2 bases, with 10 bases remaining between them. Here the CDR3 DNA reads TGTGCCAGCAGCTTACCCGGAGGGGCCTACAATGAGCAGTTCTTC. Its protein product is CASSLPGGAYNEQFF.

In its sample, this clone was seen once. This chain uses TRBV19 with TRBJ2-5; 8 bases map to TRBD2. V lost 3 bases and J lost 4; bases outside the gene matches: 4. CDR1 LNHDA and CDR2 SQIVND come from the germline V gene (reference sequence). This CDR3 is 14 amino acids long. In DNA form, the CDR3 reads TGTGCCAGTAGTATGAGAGCGGGAGCAGAGACCCAGTACTTC. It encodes CASSMRAGAETQYF.

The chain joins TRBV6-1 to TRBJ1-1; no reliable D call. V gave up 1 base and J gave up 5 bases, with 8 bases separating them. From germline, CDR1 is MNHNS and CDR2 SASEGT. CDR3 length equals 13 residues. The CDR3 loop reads CASSEVWGTEAFF. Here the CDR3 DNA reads TGTGCCAGCAGTGAAGTTTGGGGAACTGAAGCTTTCTTT.

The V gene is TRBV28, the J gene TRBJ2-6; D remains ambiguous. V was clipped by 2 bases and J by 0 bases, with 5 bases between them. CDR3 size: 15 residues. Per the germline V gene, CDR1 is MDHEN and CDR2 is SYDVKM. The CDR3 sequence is CASSLALSGANVLTF. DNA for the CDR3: TGTGCCAGCAGTTTAGCCCTCTCTGGGGCCAACGTCCTGACTTTC.

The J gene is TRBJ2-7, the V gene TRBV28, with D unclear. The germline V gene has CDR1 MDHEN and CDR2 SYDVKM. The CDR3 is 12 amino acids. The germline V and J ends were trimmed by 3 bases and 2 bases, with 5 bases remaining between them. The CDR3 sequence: CASSFPAYEQYF. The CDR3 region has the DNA TGTGCCAGCAGTTTCCCTGCCTACGAGCAGTACTTC.

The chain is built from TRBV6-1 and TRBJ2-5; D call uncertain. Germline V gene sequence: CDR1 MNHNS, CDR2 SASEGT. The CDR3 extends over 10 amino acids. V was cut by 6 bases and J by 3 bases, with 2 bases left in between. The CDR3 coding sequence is TGTGCCAGCAGGAAAGAGACCCAGTACTTC. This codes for CASRKETQYF.

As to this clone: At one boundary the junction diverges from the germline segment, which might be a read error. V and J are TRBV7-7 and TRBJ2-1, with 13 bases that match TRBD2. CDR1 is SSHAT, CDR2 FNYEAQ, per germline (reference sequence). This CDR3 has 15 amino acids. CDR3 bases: TGTGCTAGCAGCCCCGGACTAGCGGGAGTCAATGAGCAGTTCTTC. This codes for CASSPGLAGVNEQFF.

The CDR3 bases are TGTGCCAGTAGGGCCCCCACAGATACGCAGTATTTT. Its protein is CASRAPTDTQYF. This chain uses TRBV19 with TRBJ2-3; D remains unclear. The V gene lost 6 bases and the J gene lost 2 bases, with 6 bases spanning the gap. There are 12 residues in the CDR3. Germline assignment: CDR1 LNHDA and CDR2 SQIVND (reference sequence).

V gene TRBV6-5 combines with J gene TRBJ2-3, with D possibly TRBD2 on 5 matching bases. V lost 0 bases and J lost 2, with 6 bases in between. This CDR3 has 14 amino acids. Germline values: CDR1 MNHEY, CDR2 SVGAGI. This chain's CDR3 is CASSYSRDTDTQYF. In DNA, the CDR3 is TGTGCCAGCAGTTACTCCCGGGACACAGATACGCAGTATTTT.

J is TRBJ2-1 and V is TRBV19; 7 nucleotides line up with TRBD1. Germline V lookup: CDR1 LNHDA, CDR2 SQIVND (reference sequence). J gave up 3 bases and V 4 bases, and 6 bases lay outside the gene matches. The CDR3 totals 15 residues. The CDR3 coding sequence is TGTGCCAGTAGTAGAAACAGGGGTATCTACAATGAGCAGTTCTTC. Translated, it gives CASSRNRGIYNEQFF. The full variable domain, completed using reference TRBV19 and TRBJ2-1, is DGGITQSPKYLFRKEGQNVTLSCEQNLNHDAMYWYRQDPGQGLRLIYYSQIVNDFQKGDIAEGYSVSREKKESFPLTVTSAQKNPTAFYLCASSRNRGIYNEQFFGPGTRLTVL.

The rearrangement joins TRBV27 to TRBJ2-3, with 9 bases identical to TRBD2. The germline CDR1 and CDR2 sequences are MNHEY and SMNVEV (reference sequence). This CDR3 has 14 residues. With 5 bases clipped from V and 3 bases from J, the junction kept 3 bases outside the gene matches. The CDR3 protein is CASSLAGWTDTQYF. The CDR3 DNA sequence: TGTGCCAGCAGTCTAGCGGGGTGGACAGATACGCAGTATTTT.

Here the CDR3 DNA reads TGTGCCAGCAGTAGGGGGGACACCGGGGAGCTGTTTTTT. It translates to CASSRGDTGELFF. V usage is TRBV6-5 and J usage is TRBJ2-2; D assignment may be TRBD1 or TRBD2 (6 bases each). This CDR3 spans 13 amino acids. Germline values: CDR1 MNHEY, CDR2 SVGAGI. V was trimmed by 5 bases and J by 3 bases, leaving 7 bases between them.

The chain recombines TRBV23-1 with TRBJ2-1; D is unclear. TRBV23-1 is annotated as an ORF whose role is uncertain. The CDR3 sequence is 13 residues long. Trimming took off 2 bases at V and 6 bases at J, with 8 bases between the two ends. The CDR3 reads CASSQNTFNEQFF. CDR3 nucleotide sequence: TGCGCCAGCAGTCAAAACACATTCAATGAGCAGTTCTTC.

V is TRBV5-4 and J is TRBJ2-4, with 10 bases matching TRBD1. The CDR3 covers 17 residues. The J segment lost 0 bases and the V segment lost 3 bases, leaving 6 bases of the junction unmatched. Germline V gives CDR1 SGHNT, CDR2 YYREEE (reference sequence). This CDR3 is CASSSPDRGLAKNIQYF. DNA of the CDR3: TGTGCCAGCAGCTCGCCAGACAGGGGGCTAGCCAAAAACATTCAGTACTTC.

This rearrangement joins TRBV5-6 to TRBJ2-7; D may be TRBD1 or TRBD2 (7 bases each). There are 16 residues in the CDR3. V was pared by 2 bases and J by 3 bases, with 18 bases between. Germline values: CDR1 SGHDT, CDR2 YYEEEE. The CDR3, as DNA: TGTGCCAGCAGCTTTCTTTCAGGGGGAGGGAGCTACGAGCAGTACTTC. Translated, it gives CASSFLSGGGSYEQYF.